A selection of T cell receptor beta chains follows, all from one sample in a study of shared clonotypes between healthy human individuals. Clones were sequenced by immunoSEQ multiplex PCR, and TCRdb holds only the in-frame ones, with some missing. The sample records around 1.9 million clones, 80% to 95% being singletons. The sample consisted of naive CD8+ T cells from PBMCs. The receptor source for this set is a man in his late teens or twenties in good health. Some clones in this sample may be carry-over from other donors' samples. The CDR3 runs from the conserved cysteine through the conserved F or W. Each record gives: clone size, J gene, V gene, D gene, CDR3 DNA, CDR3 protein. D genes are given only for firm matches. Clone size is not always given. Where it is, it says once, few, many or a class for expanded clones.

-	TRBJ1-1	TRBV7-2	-	TGTGCCAGCAGCTTAGTTGGTCTGAACACTGAAGCTTTCTTT	CASSLVGLNTEAFF
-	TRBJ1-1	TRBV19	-	TGTGCCAGTATATGGGGAAACACTGAAGCTTTCTTT	CASIWGNTEAFF
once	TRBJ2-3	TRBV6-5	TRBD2	TGTGCCAGCAGCCTCGGGGGGAGAGATACGCAGTATTTT	CASSLGGRDTQYF
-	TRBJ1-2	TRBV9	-	TGTGCCAGCAGCGTAGACCCATCGCGGGAAGCTAACTATGGCTACACCTTC	CASSVDPSREANYGYTF
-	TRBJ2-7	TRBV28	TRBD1	TGTGCCAGCAGTTTCCCTGGACAGGGTTTCTACGAGCAGTACTTC	CASSFPGQGFYEQYF
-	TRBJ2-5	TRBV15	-	TGTGCCACCAGCAGCCGTATGGGAGCTGGAGAGACCCAGTACTTC	CATSSRMGAGETQYF
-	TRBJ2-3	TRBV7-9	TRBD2	TGTGCCAGCAGCCCCCCTAGCGGGAGGGCGGCAGATACGCAGTATTTT	CASSPPSGRAADTQYF
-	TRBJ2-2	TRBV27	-	TGTGCCAGCAGTTTAAATTGGCTAGAGGAGCTGTTTTTT	CASSLNWLEELFF
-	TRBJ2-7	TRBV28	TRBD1	TGTGCCAGCAGTTTCCCCCGCGAGGGGGCCTCCTACGAGCAGTACTTC	CASSFPREGASYEQYF
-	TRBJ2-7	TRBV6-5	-	TGTGCCAGCAGTTACTCGAGGGGCCGCTCCTACGAGCAGTACTTC	CASSYSRGRSYEQYF
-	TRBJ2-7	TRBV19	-	TGTGCCAGTAGTATATACTTAGGACTCTCCTACGAGCAGTACTTC	CASSIYLGLSYEQYF
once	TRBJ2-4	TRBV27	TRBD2	TGTGCCAGCAGTCCCCTAGCGGAACTAGCCAAAAACATTCAGTACTTC	CASSPLAELAKNIQYF
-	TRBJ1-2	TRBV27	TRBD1	TGTGCCACCTTGGACAGGAACGGCTATGGCTACACCTTC	CATLDRNGYGYTF
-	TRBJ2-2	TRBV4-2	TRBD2	TGTGCCAGCAGCCAAGGTCTAGCGGGAGCGCGGGAGCTGTTTTTT	CASSQGLAGARELFF
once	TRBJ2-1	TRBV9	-	TGTGCCAGCAGCGTAGCTCTTGGGCAAAACAATGAGCAGTTCTTC	CASSVALGQNNEQFF
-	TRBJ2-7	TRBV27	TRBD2	TGTGCCAGCAGGATAGCGGGAGCGCCCATATACGAGCAGTACTTC	CASRIAGAPIYEQYF
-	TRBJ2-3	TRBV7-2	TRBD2	TGTGCCAGCAGCCCAAGCGGGGCGGATACGCAGTATTTT	CASSPSGADTQYF
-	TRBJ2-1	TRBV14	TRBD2	TGTGCCAGCAGCCAAGATGGGGTTGGGGAGCGGGAGACACCAGTAGAGCAGTTCTTC	CASSQDGVGERETPVEQFF
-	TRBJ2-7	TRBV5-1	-	TGCGCCAGCAGCTCGGGACCGAGCGAGCAGTACTTC	CASSSGPSEQYF
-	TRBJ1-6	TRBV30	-	TGTGCCTGGAGTGTAGATAGGCCAGAGAATAATTCACCCCTCCACTTT	CAWSVDRPENNSPLHF
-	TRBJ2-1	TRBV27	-	TGTGCCAGCAGTTCGAGGTACAATGAGCAGTTCTTC	CASSSRYNEQFF
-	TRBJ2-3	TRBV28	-	TGTGCCAGCAGTTTTATCCGAAGGAAGAACCCGGATACGCAGTATTTT	CASSFIRRKNPDTQYF
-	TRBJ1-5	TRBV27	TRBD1	TGTGCCAGCAGCTCCGGGACAGCCGAAGGGCAGCCCCAGCATTTT	CASSSGTAEGQPQHF
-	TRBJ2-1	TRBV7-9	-	TGTGCCAGCAGCGCCCCGATGGGACCCATTCTTGGCGATGAGCAGTTCTTC	CASSAPMGPILGDEQFF
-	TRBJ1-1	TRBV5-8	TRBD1	TGTGCCAGCAGCATTACAGGGGCCCAGAACACTGAAGCTTTCTTT	CASSITGAQNTEAFF
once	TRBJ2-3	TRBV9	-	TGTGCCAGCAGCGACAGCCCCCAGGGTCTCCAATTT	CASSDSPQGLQF
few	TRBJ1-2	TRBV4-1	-	TGCGCCAGCAGCCAAGTGGGGGGCTCCTATGGCTACACCTTC	CASSQVGGSYGYTF
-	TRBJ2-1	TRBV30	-	TGTGCCTGGAGGGGGGTTAGCCACTACAATGAGCAGTTCTTC	CAWRGVSHYNEQFF
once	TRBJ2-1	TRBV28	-	TGTGCCAGCAGTCTAAGGCCCTCCTACAATGAGCAGTTCTTC	CASSLRPSYNEQFF
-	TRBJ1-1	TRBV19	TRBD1	TGTGCCAGTAGTAATTACAGGGGCACTGAAGCTTTCTTT	CASSNYRGTEAFF
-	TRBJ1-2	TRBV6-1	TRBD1	TGTGCCAGCAGTGACAGGGACAGGGGCCCTATACGCGGCTACACCTTC	CASSDRDRGPIRGYTF